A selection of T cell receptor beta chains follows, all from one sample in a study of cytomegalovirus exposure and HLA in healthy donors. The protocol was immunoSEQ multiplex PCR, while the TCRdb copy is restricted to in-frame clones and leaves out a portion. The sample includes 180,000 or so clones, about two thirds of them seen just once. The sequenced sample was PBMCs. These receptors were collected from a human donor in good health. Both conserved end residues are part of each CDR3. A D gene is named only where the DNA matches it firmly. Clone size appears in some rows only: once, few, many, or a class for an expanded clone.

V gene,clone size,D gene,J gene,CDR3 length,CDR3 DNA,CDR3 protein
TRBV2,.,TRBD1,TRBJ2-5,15,TGTGCCAGCAGGGACAGGGGGCTGTCGGGAGAGACCCAGTACTTC,CASRDRGLSGETQYF
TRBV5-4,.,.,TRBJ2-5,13,TGTGCCAGCAGCTTGGAGCCGAGGGAGACCCAGTACTTC,CASSLEPRETQYF
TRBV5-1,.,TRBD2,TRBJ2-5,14,TGCGCCAGCAGCTTGGGGACTAGCCCGGAGACCCAGTACTTC,CASSLGTSPETQYF
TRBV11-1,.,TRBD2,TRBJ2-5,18,TGTGCCAGCAGCTTAGAGGTTGTAGCGGGCGCTTACCAAGAGACCCAGTACTTC,CASSLEVVAGAYQETQYF
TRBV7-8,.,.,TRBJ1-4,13,TGTGCCAGCAGGAATAGGGGCGAACGCAAACTGTTTTTT,CASRNRGERKLFF
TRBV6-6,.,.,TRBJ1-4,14,TGTGCCAGCACCGCATCAGGGGCAAGGGAAAAACTGTTTTTT,CASTASGAREKLFF
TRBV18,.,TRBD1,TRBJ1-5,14,TGTGCCAGCTCACCTGGACAGGGCGGCCAGCCCCAGCATTTT,CASSPGQGGQPQHF
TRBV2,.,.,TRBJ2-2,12,TGTGCCAGCAGTTCGGTTGTCGGGGAGCTGTTTTTT,CASSSVVGELFF
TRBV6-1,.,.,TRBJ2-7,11,TGTGCCAGCAGTGAGGTCGGGGAGCAGTACTTC,CASSEVGEQYF
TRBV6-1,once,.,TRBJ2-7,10,TGTGCCACCCGCGTAGACGAGCAGTACTTC,CATRVDEQYF
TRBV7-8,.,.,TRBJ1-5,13,TGTGCCAGCAGCTTAGTACCAGGACAGCCCCAGCACTTT,CASSLVPGQPQHF
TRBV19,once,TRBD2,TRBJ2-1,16,TGTGCCAGTAGTATAGGCCGAGCGGGGGGAGGGAATGAGCAGTTCTTC,CASSIGRAGGGNEQFF
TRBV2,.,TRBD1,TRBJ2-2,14,TGTGCCAGCAGTGAAGACAGGGGAAACGGGGAGCTGTTTTTT,CASSEDRGNGELFF
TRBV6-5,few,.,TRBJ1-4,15,TGTGCCAGCAGTTCCACAGGAGCAACTAATGAAAAACTGTTTTTT,CASSSTGATNEKLFF
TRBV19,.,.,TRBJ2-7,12,TGTGCCAGTAGTAAGGACTATTCCGAGCAGTACTTC,CASSKDYSEQYF
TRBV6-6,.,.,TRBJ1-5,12,TGTGCCAGCAGTCCTAGAGGCCCGCCCCAGCATTTT,CASSPRGPPQHF
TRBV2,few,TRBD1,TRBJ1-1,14,TGTGCCAGCAGTAGACAGGGGCTCGACACTGAAGCTTTCTTT,CASSRQGLDTEAFF
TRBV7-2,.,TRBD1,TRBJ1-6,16,TGTGCCAGCAGCTCTGTGGGGACAGGGGGCGGTTCACCCCTCCACTTT,CASSSVGTGGGSPLHF
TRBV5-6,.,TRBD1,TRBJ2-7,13,TGTGCCAGCAGCTTGACAGGGGCGCCTGAGCAGTACTTC,CASSLTGAPEQYF
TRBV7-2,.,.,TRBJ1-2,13,TGTGCCAGCAGCTTCACAGGGAACTATGGCTACACCTTC,CASSFTGNYGYTF
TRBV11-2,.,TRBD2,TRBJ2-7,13,TGTGCCAGCAGCTCGGGACTAGTTTACGAGCAGTACTTC,CASSSGLVYEQYF
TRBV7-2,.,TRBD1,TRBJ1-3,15,TGTGCCAGCAGCTCGCAGGGGGGAACTGGAAACACCATATATTTT,CASSSQGGTGNTIYF
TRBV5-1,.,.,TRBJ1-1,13,TGCGCCAGCTACCGACAGATTGCTTCTGAAGCTTTCTTT,CASYRQIASEAFF
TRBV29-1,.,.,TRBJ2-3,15,TGCAGCGTTGAAGACGGGGTGACTAGCACAGATACGCAGTATTTT,CSVEDGVTSTDTQYF
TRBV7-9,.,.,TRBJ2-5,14,TGTGCCAGCAGCATAACTGATCCGGGAGAGACCCAGTACTTC,CASSITDPGETQYF
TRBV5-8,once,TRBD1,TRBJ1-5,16,TGTGCCAGCAGAGGACAGGGAGGATATAGCAATCAGCCCCAGCATTTT,CASRGQGGYSNQPQHF
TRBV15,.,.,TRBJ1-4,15,TGTGCCACCAGCAGCGCAGGGGCGACTAATGAAAAACTGTTTTTT,CATSSAGATNEKLFF
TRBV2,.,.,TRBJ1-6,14,TGTGCCAGCACGGTGGTTTTGGGGGGAAAGGCCCTCCACTTT,CASTVVLGGKALHF
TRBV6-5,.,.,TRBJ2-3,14,TGTGCCAGCCAAAACACGAGGGTCTCAGATACGCAGTATTTT,CASQNTRVSDTQYF
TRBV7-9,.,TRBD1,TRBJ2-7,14,TGTGCCAGCAGCTCGGACAGGGGGACCTACGAGCAGTACTTC,CASSSDRGTYEQYF
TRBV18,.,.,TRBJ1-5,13,TGTGCCAGCTCAACCGGTATCAATCAGCCCCAGCATTTT,CASSTGINQPQHF
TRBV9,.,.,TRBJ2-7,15,TGTGCCAGCAGCGTAGCGGGGACATCGACCTACGAGCAGTACTTC,CASSVAGTSTYEQYF
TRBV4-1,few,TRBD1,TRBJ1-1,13,TGCGCCAGCAGCCAAACAGGGGAAACTGAAGCTTTCTTT,CASSQTGETEAFF
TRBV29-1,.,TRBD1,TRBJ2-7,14,TGCAGCGTTGAAATGGGACAGGGTGCCGACGAGCAGTGCTTC,CSVEMGQGADEQCF
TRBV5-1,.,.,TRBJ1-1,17,TGCGCCAGCAGCCCCGGCTTAGGGCAGGGGATAAACACTGAAGCTTTCTTT,CASSPGLGQGINTEAFF
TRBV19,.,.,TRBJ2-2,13,TGTGCCACTATACAGGGTAGGGCCGGGGAGCTGTTTTTT,CATIQGRAGELFF
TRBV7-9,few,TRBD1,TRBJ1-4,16,TGTGCCAGCAGCTTAGCGACAGGGGGCGAGAATGAAAAACTGTTTTTT,CASSLATGGENEKLFF
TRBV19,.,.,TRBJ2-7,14,TGTGCCAGTAGTATAGATCGGGACAACCTCGAGCAGTACTTC,CASSIDRDNLEQYF
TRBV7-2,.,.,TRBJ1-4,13,TGTGCCAGCAACTCCCCGACAGGTGAAAAACTGTTTTTT,CASNSPTGEKLFF
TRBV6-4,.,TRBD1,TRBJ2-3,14,TGTGCCAGCAGCCAAGGACAGGACACAGATACGCAGTATTTT,CASSQGQDTDTQYF
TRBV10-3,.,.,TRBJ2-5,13,TGTGCCATCAGTGAGTCTGGAGGGGAGACCCAGTACTTC,CAISESGGETQYF
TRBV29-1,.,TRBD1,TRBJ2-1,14,TGCAGCGCCAGACCGGGACAGGGGGCCGAGGAGCAGTTCTTC,CSARPGQGAEEQFF
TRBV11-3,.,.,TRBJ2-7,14,TGTGCCAGCAGCTTAGGAGCAGGTTCCTACGAGCAGTACTTC,CASSLGAGSYEQYF
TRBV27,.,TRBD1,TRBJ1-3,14,TGTGCCAGCAGTTCGAGGGGGCGGGGAAACACCATATATTTT,CASSSRGRGNTIYF